This entry features one T cell receptor (beta chain) sequence. As yet, its antigen is unknown. This entry is derived from a study of blood T cells in healthy people across ages. Study findings and constraints: Across the age range, TCR beta diversity per million T cells fell in a roughly linear way.

The CDR3 has 13 residues. The V gene lost 3 bases and the J gene lost 3 bases, with 8 bases spanning the gap. In germline, CDR1 is LNHDA, CDR2 SQIVND (reference sequence). Peripheral blood was drawn, ten milliliters per donor. Whenever a sample was processed, at least 6 million PBMCs were isolated. Using a J-beta primer mix together with a sample-barcoded 5' primer, a second PCR was run for roughly 6 to 12 cycles. TCRdb re-derived calls from the 5' RACE reads in MiXCR, one entry per CDR3 protein. The sample lists around 1.5 million distinct CDR3 sequences, around 39% seen once, with roughly 7.7% in the top ten.

This receptor was taken from a woman between 18 and 29 years old in good health. The sequenced sample consisted of blood. The rearrangement links TRBV19 to TRBJ1-2, with no clear D. This CDR3 is CASSMGGHYGYTF. CDR3 DNA sequence: TGTGCCAGTAGTATGGGAGGACACTATGGCTACACCTTC.